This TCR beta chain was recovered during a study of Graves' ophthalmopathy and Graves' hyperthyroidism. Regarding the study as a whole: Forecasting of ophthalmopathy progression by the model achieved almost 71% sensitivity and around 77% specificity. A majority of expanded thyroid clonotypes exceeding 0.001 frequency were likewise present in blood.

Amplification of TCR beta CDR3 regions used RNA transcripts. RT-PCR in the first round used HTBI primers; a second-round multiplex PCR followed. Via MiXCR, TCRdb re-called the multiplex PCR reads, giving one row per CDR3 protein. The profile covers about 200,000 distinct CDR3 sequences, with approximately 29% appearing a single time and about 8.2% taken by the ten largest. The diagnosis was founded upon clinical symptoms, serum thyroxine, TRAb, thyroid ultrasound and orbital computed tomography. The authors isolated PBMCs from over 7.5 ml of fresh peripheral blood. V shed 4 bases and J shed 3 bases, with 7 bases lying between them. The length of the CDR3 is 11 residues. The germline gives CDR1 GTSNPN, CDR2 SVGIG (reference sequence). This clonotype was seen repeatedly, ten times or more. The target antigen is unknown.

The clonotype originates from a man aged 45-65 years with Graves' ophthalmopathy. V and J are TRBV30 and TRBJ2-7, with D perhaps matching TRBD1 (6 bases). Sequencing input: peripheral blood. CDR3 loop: CAWKQGYEQYF. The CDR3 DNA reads TGTGCCTGGAAACAGGGCTACGAGCAGTACTTC. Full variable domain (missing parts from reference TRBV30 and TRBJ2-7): SQTIHQWPATLVQPVGSPLSLECTVEGTSNPNLYWYRQAAGRGLQLLFYSVGIGQISSEVPQNLSASRPQDRQFILSSKKLLLSDSGFYLCAWKQGYEQYFGPGTRLTVT.